This TCR beta chain was sequenced in a study of CD8 T cells in Susac syndrome. An input of roughly 0.45 to 1 ug of RNA was subjected to reverse transcription using random hexamers. TCRdb processed the immunoSEQ multiplex PCR reads anew with MiXCR; each CDR3 protein has one entry. This sample yields fewer than 150,000 distinct CDR3 sequences, of which approximately 93% are seen a single time; approximately 0.3% belongs to the top ten. V shed 4 bases, J shed 4 bases, and the junction held 9 bases outside the gene matches. Per germline, CDR1 GTSNPN and CDR2 SVGIG (reference sequence). CDR3 length: 14 residues.

The receptor was isolated from a human donor in good health. V is TRBV30 and J is TRBJ1-2; TRBD1 matches 7 bases. Material for sequencing was CD8+ T cells from PBMCs. The CDR3 region is CAWTITEGAYGYTF. The CDR3 nucleotides read TGTGCCTGGACGATCACCGAGGGGGCCTATGGCTACACCTTC.